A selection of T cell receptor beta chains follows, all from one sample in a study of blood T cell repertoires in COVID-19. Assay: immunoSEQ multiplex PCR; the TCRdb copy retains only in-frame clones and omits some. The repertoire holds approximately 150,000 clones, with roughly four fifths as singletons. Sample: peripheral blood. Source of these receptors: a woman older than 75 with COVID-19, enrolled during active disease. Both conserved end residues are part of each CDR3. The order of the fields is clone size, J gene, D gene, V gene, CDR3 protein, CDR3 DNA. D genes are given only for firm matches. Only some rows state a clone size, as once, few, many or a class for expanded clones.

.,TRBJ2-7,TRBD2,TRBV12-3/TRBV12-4,CASRTSGSYEQYF,TGTGCCAGTCGGACTAGTGGGTCCTACGAGCAGTACTTC
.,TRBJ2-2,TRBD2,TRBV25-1,CARAGLAGEEVTGELFF,TGTGCCAGGGCGGGACTAGCGGGAGAGGAGGTCACCGGGGAGCTGTTTTTT
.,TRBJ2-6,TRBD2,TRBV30,CAWSVERGSSGANVLTF,TGTGCCTGGAGTGTAGAGCGGGGGAGCTCTGGGGCCAACGTCCTGACTTTC
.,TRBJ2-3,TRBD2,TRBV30,CAWSGLAGFSDTQYF,TGTGCCTGGAGTGGACTAGCGGGGTTTTCAGATACGCAGTATTTT
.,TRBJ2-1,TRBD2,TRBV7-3,CASSNGLAGTYNEQFF,TGTGCCAGCAGCAATGGACTAGCGGGTACCTACAATGAGCAGTTCTTC
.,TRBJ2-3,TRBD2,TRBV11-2,CASSLGAGGQDTQYF,TGTGCCAGCAGCTTAGGAGCGGGAGGGCAAGATACGCAGTATTTT
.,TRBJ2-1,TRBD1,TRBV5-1,CASSFDRGRESGEQFF,TGCGCCAGCAGCTTTGACAGGGGGCGCGAAAGTGGTGAGCAGTTCTTC
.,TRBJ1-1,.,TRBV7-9,CASSWGQGITEAFF,TGTGCCAGCAGCTGGGGGCAGGGGATCACTGAAGCTTTCTTT
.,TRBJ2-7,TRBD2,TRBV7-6,CASSFGLAGVLEQYF,TGTGCCAGCAGCTTCGGACTAGCGGGAGTTCTCGAGCAGTACTTC
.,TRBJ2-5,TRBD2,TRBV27,CASSLLPLTSGTPPRGETQYF,TGTGCCAGCAGTTTATTACCGCTTACTAGCGGGACACCCCCCCGCGGGGAGACCCAGTACTTC
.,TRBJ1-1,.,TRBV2,CASNGQLNTEAFF,TGTGCCAGCAACGGACAATTGAACACTGAAGCTTTCTTT
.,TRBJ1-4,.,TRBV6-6,CASSYLDRPNEKLFF,TGTGCCAGCAGTTACCTCGACAGACCCAATGAAAAACTGTTTTTT
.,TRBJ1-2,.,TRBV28,CASSQQGLGYTF,TGTGCCAGCAGCCAACAGGGTCTTGGCTACACCTTC
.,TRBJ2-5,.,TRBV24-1,CATSQGPETQYF,TGTGCCACCAGTCAGGGGCCGGAGACCCAGTACTTC
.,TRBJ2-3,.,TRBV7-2,CASSLYPSTDTQYF,TGTGCCAGCAGCTTGTATCCTAGCACAGATACGCAGTATTTT
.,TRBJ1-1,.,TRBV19,CASRPRSARAFF,TGTGCCAGTAGACCCCGGTCGGCGCGGGCTTTCTTT
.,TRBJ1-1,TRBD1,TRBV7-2,CASSLLGQALTEAFF,TGTGCCAGCAGCTTGTTGGGACAGGCCCTGACTGAAGCTTTCTTT
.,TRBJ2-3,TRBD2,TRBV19,CASRKIAGGTDTQYF,TGTGCCAGTAGAAAAATAGCGGGAGGCACAGATACGCAGTATTTT
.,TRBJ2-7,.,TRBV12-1,CASSFGRRWDSETYEQYF,TGTGCCAGCAGCTTTGGACGGCGATGGGACAGTGAGACCTACGAGCAGTACTTC
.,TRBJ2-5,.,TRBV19,CASSIGGNQETQYF,TGTGCCAGTAGTATAGGCGGGAATCAAGAGACCCAGTACTTC
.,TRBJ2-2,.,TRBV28,CASSPGSSENTGELFF,TGTGCCAGCAGCCCTGGGTCTAGCGAGAACACCGGGGAGCTGTTTTTT
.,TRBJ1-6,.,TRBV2,CASSETGVPGKSPLHF,TGTGCCAGCAGTGAAACCGGGGTCCCTGGTAAATCACCCCTCCACTTT
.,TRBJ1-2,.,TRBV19,CASSPGGHGYTF,TGTGCCAGTAGCCCGGGGGGTCATGGCTACACCTTC
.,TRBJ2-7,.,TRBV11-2,CASRKESFRGGEQYF,TGTGCCAGCAGAAAAGAGAGCTTCAGGGGTGGAGAGCAGTACTTC
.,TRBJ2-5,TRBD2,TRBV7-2,CASSFGLGGYQETQYF,TGTGCCAGCAGCTTTGGTCTGGGGGGGTACCAAGAGACCCAGTACTTC
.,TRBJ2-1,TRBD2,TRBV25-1,CASSLRGTSGYNEQFF,TGTGCCAGCAGTCTAAGGGGGACTAGTGGCTACAATGAGCAGTTCTTC
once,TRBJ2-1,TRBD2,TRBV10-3,CASSTSGVYNEQFF,TGTGCCTCCTCGACTAGCGGGGTTTACAATGAGCAGTTCTTC
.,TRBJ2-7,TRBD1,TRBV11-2,CASSSPGQGSFEQYF,TGTGCCAGCAGCTCGCCGGGACAGGGTAGTTTCGAGCAGTACTTC
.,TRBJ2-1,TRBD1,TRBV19,CASSMSGRGSYNEQFF,TGTGCCAGTAGTATGTCTGGCAGGGGGTCCTACAATGAGCAGTTCTTC
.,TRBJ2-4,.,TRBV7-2,CASSSWLAKNIQYF,TGTGCCAGCAGCTCCTGGCTAGCCAAAAACATTCAGTACTTC
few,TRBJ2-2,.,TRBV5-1,CASSLAWNTGELFF,TGCGCCAGCAGCTTGGCCTGGAACACCGGGGAGCTGTTTTTT
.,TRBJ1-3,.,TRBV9,CASSLNGFSGNTIYF,TGTGCCAGCAGCCTCAACGGGTTCTCTGGAAACACCATATATTTT
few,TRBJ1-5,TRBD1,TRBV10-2,CASSESGGGQPQHF,TGCGCCAGCAGTGAGTCAGGGGGCGGTCAGCCCCAGCATTTT
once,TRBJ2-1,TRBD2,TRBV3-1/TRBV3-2,CASSQLGLEGHNEQFF,TGTGCCAGCAGCCAACTCGGACTAGAAGGACACAATGAGCAGTTCTTC
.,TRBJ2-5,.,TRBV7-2,CASSFSETQYF,TGTGCCAGCAGCTTCTCCGAGACCCAGTACTTC
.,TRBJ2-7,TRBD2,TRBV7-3,CASSLSGGYEQYF,TGTGCCAGCAGCTTAAGCGGGGGCTACGAGCAGTACTTC
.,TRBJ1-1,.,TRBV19,CARDMTWGRTEAFF,TGTGCCAGGGACATGACATGGGGTAGAACTGAAGCTTTCTTT
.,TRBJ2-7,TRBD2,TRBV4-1,CASSRGTSGGGFSYEQYF,TGCGCCAGCAGCCGTGGGACTAGCGGGGGCGGCTTCTCCTACGAGCAGTACTTC
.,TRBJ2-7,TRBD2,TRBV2,CASSEALAGGRYEQYF,TGTGCCAGCAGTGAAGCCCTAGCGGGGGGGCGGTACGAGCAGTACTTC